Listed here are 8 T cell receptor beta chains from one sample, sequenced in a study of molecular identifiers for immune sequencing clone quantification. TCRdb reprocessed the PCR reads with MiXCR, giving one entry per CDR3 protein. The sample lists hundreds of thousands of distinct CDR3 sequences; about 25% were seen once. The specimen sequenced was naive CD8+ T cells from blood, with Jurkat cell RNA spiked in. The subset: FACS-sorted CD8+CD4-CCR7+CD45RA+ naive T cells. The receptors were sampled from a human donor in good health. Some libraries in this study had Jurkat cell RNA spiked in.

This clonotype was recorded many times. The genes are TRBV12-3 or TRBV12-4 and TRBJ1-4; possibly TRBD1 for D (6 bases). This CDR3 is 15 amino acids long. V lost 5 bases and J 4 bases, leaving 14 bases between the germline ends. The CDR3 loop is CASSPQQGLNEKLFF. The CDR3 DNA sequence: TGTGCCAGCAGTCCACAACAGGGACTTAATGAAAAACTGTTTTTT.

As to this clonotype: The junction shows a germline mismatch at one end, possibly a read error. The V call is TRBV29-1, the J call TRBJ2-4; tentatively, D is TRBD2 (6 bases). This CDR3 region has 15 residues. Looked up from germline, CDR1 is SQVTM and CDR2 is ANQGSEA. CDR3 coding DNA: TGCAGCGTTGAAAGGGCGGGGAGAGCCAAAAACATTCCGTACTTC. It codes for CSVERAGRAKNIPYF.

This clonotype came up a few times. V gene TRBV6-1 combines with J gene TRBJ2-1; TRBD1 agrees at 7 bases. There are 15 residues in the CDR3. V lost 1 base and J lost 5; bases outside the gene matches: 5. CDR1 is MNHNS, CDR2 SASEGT, per germline. This chain's CDR3 is CASSEGTGGNNEQFF. Written as DNA, the CDR3 is TGTGCCAGCAGTGAAGGGACAGGAGGCAACAATGAGCAGTTCTTC.

This clonotype was picked up many times. The V gene is TRBV4-1, the J gene TRBJ2-7, with TRBD1 matching over 7 bases. The CDR3 extends over 15 amino acids. CDR1 and CDR2 (germline): MGHRA, YSYEKL. Trimming cost V 0 bases and J 2 bases; bases outside gene matches: 4. CDR3 nucleotide sequence: TGCGCCAGCAGCCAAGACAGGGGGATAGCCTACGAGCAGTACTTC. Residues: CASSQDRGIAYEQYF.

The CDR3 DNA sequence: TGCGCCAGCAACGGGGGGGGCCATGAGGTCAATGAGCAGTTCTTC. Its translation: CASNGGGHEVNEQFF. This chain joins TRBV5-1 and TRBJ2-7; 8 bases are a match to TRBD2. The DNA end lines up better with TRBJ2-1; the J call may be wrong. The CDR3 runs to 15 residues. Germline values: CDR1 SGHRS, CDR2 YFSETQ.

The CDR3 bases are TGTGCCAGCAGCCCTAGGACTAGCGGGGGCCAAGAGACCCAGTACTTC. This translates into CASSPRTSGGQETQYF. The J gene is TRBJ2-5, the V gene TRBV11-3; 13 bases are shared with TRBD2. V shed 5 bases and J 1 base; nucleotides not matched to a gene: 4. The CDR3 spans 16 residues. Germline V gene sequence: CDR1 SGHNT, CDR2 YENEEA.

As concerns this clonotype: A read error is possible here, since a much larger clone lies one base away. The CDR3 carries no conserved terminal phenylalanine or tryptophan, so it likely arises from a read error. This chain joins TRBV6-6 and TRBJ1-2; possibly TRBD1 for D (5 bases). Trimming pared 2 bases from V and 0 bases from J, leaving 7 bases between. The CDR3 runs 14 residues. Germline CDR1 and CDR2: MNHNY and SVGAGI (reference sequence). As DNA, the CDR3 is TGTGCCAGCAGTTACAGGACAACTAACTATGGCTACACCTAC. It is translated as CASSYRTTNYGYTY.

In this sample, this clonotype turned up a few times. The chain employs TRBV7-6 and TRBJ2-7, with 8 bases identical to TRBD2. J was trimmed by 6 bases and V by 5 bases; bases with no gene match: 9. Looked up from germline, CDR1 is SGHVS and CDR2 is FNYEAQ. The CDR3 consists of 14 residues. The CDR3 nucleotides read TGTGCCAGCAGCACCCCGGGACTAGGGGGCGAGCAGTACTTC. As protein: CASSTPGLGGEQYF. The complete variable domain, with remaining parts taken from reference TRBV7-6 and TRBJ2-7, reads GAGVSQSPRYKVTKRGQDVALRCDPISGHVSLYWYRQALGQGPEFLTYFNYEAQQDKSGLPNDRFSAERPEGSISTLTIQRTEQRDSAMYRCASSTPGLGGEQYFGPGTRLTVT.